This T cell receptor beta chain appears in the sequencing data of a study of vaccination and CD4 T cells after COVID-19. Details on this clonotype: The antigen is undetermined.

The treatment is: approximately nine-day PBMC culture with coronavirus spike peptide pools or control peptides (ViraFEST assay). CDR1 is MNHEY, CDR2 SVGEGT, per germline. The ends were cut back, 5 bases at V and 10 bases at J, with 21 bases in the middle. The CDR3 is 15 residues long. Sequencing of DNA taken from cultured CD4+ T cells relied on the Oncomine TCR Beta short-read assay. Each CDR3 protein gets one entry after TCRdb re-called the PCR reads with MiXCR. The sample lists more than 9,000 distinct CDR3 sequences, roughly a third occurring once. The source is a human donor who had recovered from COVID-19. The V and J genes are TRBV6-2 or TRBV6-3 and TRBJ2-1, with a possible D match to TRBD1 (5 bases). The source material was CD4+ T cells from blood, cultured in vitro. CDR3 in amino acids: CASSPDLWASGEQFF. The CDR3 region has the DNA TGTGCCAGCAGTCCCGACCTTTGGGCGTCAGGGGAGCAGTTCTTC.